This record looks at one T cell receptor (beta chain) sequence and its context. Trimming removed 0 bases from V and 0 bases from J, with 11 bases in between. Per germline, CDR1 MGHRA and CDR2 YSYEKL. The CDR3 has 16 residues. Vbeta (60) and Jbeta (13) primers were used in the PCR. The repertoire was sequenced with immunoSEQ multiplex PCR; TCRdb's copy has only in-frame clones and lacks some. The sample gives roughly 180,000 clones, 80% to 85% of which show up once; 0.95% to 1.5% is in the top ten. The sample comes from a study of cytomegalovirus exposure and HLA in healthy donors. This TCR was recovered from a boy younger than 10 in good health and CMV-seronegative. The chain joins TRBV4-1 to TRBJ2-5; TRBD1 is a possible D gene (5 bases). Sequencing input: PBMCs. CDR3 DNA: TGCGCCAGCAGCCAAGACCTTACAGGTTACCAAGAGACCCAGTACTTC. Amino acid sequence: CASSQDLTGYQETQYF.